Each of the 9 T cell receptor beta chains below was sequenced from the same sample in a study of T cells after yellow fever vaccination. MiXCR was run by TCRdb on the 5' RACE reads, yielding one entry per CDR3 protein. The sample records 400,000 or so distinct CDR3 sequences, roughly 20% being singletons. The sample in question was PBMCs, obtained before the yellow fever booster vaccination. The receptors were gathered from a man aged 18-30 years who received the YFV17D yellow fever vaccine.

This clonotype was counted between two and nine times. This rearrangement joins TRBV4-2 to TRBJ1-1, with D perhaps TRBD1 (6 bases). The CDR3 sequence is 14 residues long. The V and J ends lost 2 bases and 1 base respectively, with 8 bases between them. The germline gives CDR1 LGHNA, CDR2 YNFKEQ. The DNA for the CDR3 is TGTGCCAGCAGCCAATGGGGACAGAACACTGAAGCTTTCTTT. The encoded protein is CASSQWGQNTEAFF.

There are a few counts of this clonotype. V gene TRBV3-1 combines with J gene TRBJ2-7; 8 bases line up with TRBD2. Trimming removed 8 bases from V and 3 bases from J; junction bases left unmatched: 9. This CDR3 contains 14 residues. Germline CDR1 and CDR2: LGHDT and YNNKEL (reference sequence). CDR3 protein: CASGRRGAGYEQYF. The CDR3 bases are TGTGCCAGCGGGCGGCGGGGGGCCGGCTACGAGCAGTACTTC.

The rearrangement uses TRBV6-2 or TRBV6-3 and TRBJ1-2; maybe TRBD1 (5 bases). Trimming cost V 2 bases and J 8 bases, with 9 bases left between them. The CDR3 consists of 12 residues. Germline V gene lookup returns CDR1 MNHEY and CDR2 SVGEGT. The CDR3 DNA is TGTGCCAGCAGTTACGCAGGGCGAGGCTACACCTTC. Translated, it gives CASSYAGRGYTF.

This clonotype showed up just a few times. The rearrangement links TRBV5-1 to TRBJ2-2; TRBD2 might be the D (5 bases). CDR1 and CDR2 (germline): SGHRS, YFSETQ. The CDR3 runs to 17 residues. Trimming removed 4 bases from V and 1 base from J, with 17 bases in between. The CDR3 DNA follows: TGCGCCAGCAGCAAGGATCCTCTGGGAGTGAACACCGGGGAGCTGTTTTTT. Residues: CASSKDPLGVNTGELFF.

The V call is TRBV5-6, the J call TRBJ2-3, with 8 bases identical to TRBD1. There are 15 residues in the CDR3. The V and J ends lost 3 bases and 2 bases, in that order; junction bases with no gene match: 5. Germline V lookup: CDR1 SGHDT, CDR2 YYEEEE. In DNA form, the CDR3 reads TGTGCCAGCAGCTGGGGGACAGGAGTCACAGATACGCAGTATTTT. It codes for CASSWGTGVTDTQYF.

V and J are TRBV6-6 and TRBJ1-6; D is unclear. Per germline, CDR1 MNHNY and CDR2 SVGAGI (reference sequence). This CDR3 has 15 amino acids. The germline V and J ends were trimmed by 2 bases and 8 bases, with 13 bases remaining between them. The CDR3 here is CASSYMAGKDSPLHF. The CDR3 nucleotides read TGTGCCAGCAGTTACATGGCCGGAAAGGATTCACCCCTCCACTTT.

The chain has TRBV2 and TRBJ1-3, with D tentatively TRBD1 (6 bases). The CDR3 has 14 residues. The germline V and J ends were trimmed by 10 bases and 0 bases, with 13 bases remaining between them. CDR1 and CDR2 from the germline V gene are SNHLY and FYNNEI. CDR3 DNA: TGTGCCACCCGACAGGACCTCTCTGGAAACACCATATATTTT. Translated: CATRQDLSGNTIYF.

Only a few counts were recorded for this clonotype. This chain connects TRBV28 to TRBJ1-5; D might be TRBD1 (5 bases). The germline CDR1 and CDR2 sequences are MDHEN and SYDVKM. Deletions cut 8 bases from V and 9 bases from J, with 17 bases between. The CDR3 sequence is 13 residues long. CDR3 protein: CASDRPFRWPQHF. CDR3 DNA sequence: TGTGCCAGCGACAGACCGTTCCGTTGGCCCCAGCATTTT.

The V gene is TRBV4-1, the J gene TRBJ2-3; 7 nucleotides agree with TRBD2. The V segment lost 2 bases and the J segment 0 bases; nucleotides outside the gene matches: 8. This CDR3 contains 17 residues. CDR1 is MGHRA and CDR2 is YSYEKL in the germline V gene. Written as DNA, the CDR3 is TGCGCCAGCAGCCAACCACTAGCGCCCGCTAGCACAGATACGCAGTATTTT. Its translation: CASSQPLAPASTDTQYF.